This T cell receptor beta chain was sequenced in a study of blood T cell repertoires in COVID-19. Study-wide context: The analysed material was cDNA or gDNA that came from T cells, B-cell-depleted T cells, or PBMCs.

Germline V gene sequence: CDR1 KGHSH, CDR2 LQKENI. The CDR3 runs 14 residues. V lost 6 bases, J lost 6 bases, and 5 bases stayed unmatched. Authors' processing steps: Amplifying reference gene primers gave estimates of nucleated cell counts. Generated by immunoSEQ multiplex PCR, the TCRdb table keeps only in-frame clones and is missing some. The D gene and trimming were derived from the DNA, and the V and J assignments and clone size from that table. The sample shows about 300,000 clones, around nine tenths of them seen only once. The sequence derives from a man between 70 and 80 years old with acute or convalescent COVID-19. The V and J genes are TRBV18 and TRBJ2-2; 9 bases align to TRBD1. The sequencing sample was made of peripheral blood. The CDR3 spells CASSRDRVAGELFF. DNA for the CDR3: TGTGCCAGCTCCAGGGACAGGGTCGCCGGGGAGCTGTTTTTT.